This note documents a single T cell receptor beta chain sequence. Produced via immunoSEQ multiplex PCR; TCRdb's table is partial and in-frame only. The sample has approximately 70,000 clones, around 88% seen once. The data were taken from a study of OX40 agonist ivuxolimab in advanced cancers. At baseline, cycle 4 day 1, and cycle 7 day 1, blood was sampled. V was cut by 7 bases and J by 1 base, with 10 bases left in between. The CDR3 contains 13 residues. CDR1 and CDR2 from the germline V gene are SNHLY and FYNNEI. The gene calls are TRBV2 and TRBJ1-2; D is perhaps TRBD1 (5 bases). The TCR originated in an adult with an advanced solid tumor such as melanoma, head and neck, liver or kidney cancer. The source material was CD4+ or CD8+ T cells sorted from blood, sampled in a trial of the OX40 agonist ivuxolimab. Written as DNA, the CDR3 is TGTGCCAGCACCCTGGGGGTTAACTATGGCTACACCTTC. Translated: CASTLGVNYGYTF.